These T cell receptor beta chains were read from a single sample in a study of metastatic and nonmetastatic thyroid tumors. TCRdb re-called clones via MiXCR from the PCR reads. Counted here are 35,000 to 45,000 clones, roughly an eighth occurring once; the ten biggest clones make up 8.5% to 10%. What was sequenced was blood. These receptors were taken from a male donor with papillary thyroid cancer or a benign thyroid nodule (not recorded which). Some clones in this sample may be carry-over from other donors' samples. The CDR3 runs from the conserved cysteine through the conserved F or W. The order of the fields is CDR3 length, clone size, D gene, V gene, J gene, CDR3 DNA, CDR3 protein. A D gene is named only where the DNA matches it firmly. A clone size is listed for some rows: how often the clone was seen (once, few, many), or a class if it is expanded.

len: 16; abundance: many; d_gene: NA; v_gene: TRBV28; j_gene: TRBJ1-1; CDR3nt: TGTGCCAGCAGTTTCCACCCCCAGGGTATATACACTGAAGCTTTCTTT; CDR3aa: CASSFHPQGIYTEAFF
len: 12; abundance: many; d_gene: NA; v_gene: TRBV6-1; j_gene: TRBJ2-5; CDR3nt: TGTGCCAGCAGTGAGCTATTACAGACCCAGTACTTC; CDR3aa: CASSELLQTQYF
len: 14; abundance: NA; d_gene: TRBD2; v_gene: TRBV4-3; j_gene: TRBJ2-1; CDR3nt: TGCGCCAGCTCCCTGGGACTAGCGGGCTATGAGCAGTTCTTC; CDR3aa: CASSLGLAGYEQFF
len: 12; abundance: many; d_gene: NA; v_gene: TRBV29-1; j_gene: TRBJ1-2; CDR3nt: TGCAGCGTTGATCATCGGGGAGATGGCTACACCTTC; CDR3aa: CSVDHRGDGYTF
len: 17; abundance: many; d_gene: TRBD2; v_gene: TRBV6-2/TRBV6-3; j_gene: TRBJ2-7; CDR3nt: TGTGCCAGCAGTTACCCTACTAGGGCGGGAGCTACCTACGAGCAGTACTTC; CDR3aa: CASSYPTRAGATYEQYF
len: 13; abundance: many; d_gene: NA; v_gene: TRBV28; j_gene: TRBJ2-3; CDR3nt: TGTGCCAGCAGTTTCGGGACCAGTCCTACGCAGTATTTT; CDR3aa: CASSFGTSPTQYF
len: 15; abundance: NA; d_gene: TRBD1; v_gene: TRBV7-2; j_gene: TRBJ2-2; CDR3nt: TGTGCCAGCAAAATCCGACAGGGATATATAGGGGAGCTGTTTTTT; CDR3aa: CASKIRQGYIGELFF
len: 12; abundance: many; d_gene: NA; v_gene: TRBV29-1; j_gene: TRBJ2-7; CDR3nt: TGCAGCGTTGTAGGACAGCCCTACGAGCAGTACTTC; CDR3aa: CSVVGQPYEQYF
len: 15; abundance: many; d_gene: TRBD2; v_gene: TRBV7-6; j_gene: TRBJ2-7; CDR3nt: TGTGCCAGCAGCTTAGAGGCGGGAGGAGCCGACGAGCAGTACTTC; CDR3aa: CASSLEAGGADEQYF
len: 13; abundance: many; d_gene: NA; v_gene: TRBV6-1; j_gene: TRBJ2-5; CDR3nt: TGTGCCAGCAGTGAAACCCCCCGAGAGACCCAGTACTTC; CDR3aa: CASSETPRETQYF
len: 15; abundance: once; d_gene: NA; v_gene: TRBV7-8; j_gene: TRBJ1-1; CDR3nt: TGTGCCAGCAGCTTCTGGACCCCTGGGGTAACTGAAGCTTTCTTT; CDR3aa: CASSFWTPGVTEAFF
len: 16; abundance: many; d_gene: NA; v_gene: TRBV6-5; j_gene: TRBJ2-3; CDR3nt: TGTGCCAGCAGTTATGCCATGACAGGCTCTATGGATACGCAGTATTTT; CDR3aa: CASSYAMTGSMDTQYF
len: 16; abundance: many; d_gene: TRBD2; v_gene: TRBV7-8; j_gene: TRBJ2-7; CDR3nt: TGTGCCAGCAGCTTAGCCGTAGGTTGGGAGGGAGACGAGCAGCACTTC; CDR3aa: CASSLAVGWEGDEQHF
len: 17; abundance: many; d_gene: TRBD1; v_gene: TRBV2; j_gene: TRBJ1-6; CDR3nt: TGTGCCAGCTGCCGGGACAGGGGGCTATCCTATAATTCACCCCTCCACTTT; CDR3aa: CASCRDRGLSYNSPLHF
len: 17; abundance: NA; d_gene: TRBD2; v_gene: TRBV12-3/TRBV12-4; j_gene: TRBJ2-2; CDR3nt: TGTGCCAGCAGCCCGAGCCCGGGACTAGGAAACACCGGGGAGCTGTTTTTT; CDR3aa: CASSPSPGLGNTGELFF
len: 16; abundance: few; d_gene: TRBD1; v_gene: TRBV30; j_gene: TRBJ2-1; CDR3nt: TGTGCCTGGAGCCTCCCCGGACAGGGGTCCCACAATGAGCAGTTCTTC; CDR3aa: CAWSLPGQGSHNEQFF
len: 10; abundance: many; d_gene: NA; v_gene: TRBV30; j_gene: TRBJ2-5; CDR3nt: TGTGCCTGGAGGAGGAACAGGCCTCGATTC; CDR3aa: CAWRRNRPRF
len: 15; abundance: many; d_gene: TRBD1; v_gene: TRBV28; j_gene: TRBJ2-5; CDR3nt: TGTGCCAGCACGCTGGGAGGACAGGGGACCCAGACCCAGTACTTC; CDR3aa: CASTLGGQGTQTQYF
len: 13; abundance: many; d_gene: NA; v_gene: TRBV7-9; j_gene: TRBJ2-3; CDR3nt: TGTGCCAGCAGCTTAGGAGGCACAGATACGCAGTATTTT; CDR3aa: CASSLGGTDTQYF
len: 12; abundance: many; d_gene: NA; v_gene: TRBV6-2/TRBV6-3; j_gene: TRBJ1-5; CDR3nt: TGTGCCAGCAGGTTCGCAGGCCAGCCCCAGCATTTT; CDR3aa: CASRFAGQPQHF
len: 15; abundance: NA; d_gene: NA; v_gene: TRBV6-1; j_gene: TRBJ1-1; CDR3nt: NA; CDR3aa: CASSKFGTGNTEPFF
len: 15; abundance: many; d_gene: TRBD2; v_gene: TRBV11-2; j_gene: TRBJ2-1; CDR3nt: TGTGCCAGCAGCCTCGGACTAGCGGGGGACAATGAGCAGTTCTTC; CDR3aa: CASSLGLAGDNEQFF
len: 16; abundance: many; d_gene: NA; v_gene: TRBV19; j_gene: TRBJ2-3; CDR3nt: TGTGCCAGTAGTATTTGGGCAGCCGATGGGACAGATACGCAGTATTTT; CDR3aa: CASSIWAADGTDTQYF
len: 15; abundance: many; d_gene: TRBD2; v_gene: TRBV11-2; j_gene: TRBJ2-1; CDR3nt: TGTGCCAGCAGCTTAGAACTAGCGGGAGGACCTGAGCAGTTCTTC; CDR3aa: CASSLELAGGPEQFF
len: 17; abundance: few; d_gene: NA; v_gene: TRBV4-3; j_gene: TRBJ1-6; CDR3nt: TGCGCCAGCAGCCAGTCTCGGAAGAGCTCCTATAATTCACCCCTCCACTTT; CDR3aa: CASSQSRKSSYNSPLHF
len: 15; abundance: few; d_gene: TRBD2; v_gene: TRBV28; j_gene: TRBJ2-3; CDR3nt: TGTGCCAGCGGAGGGACTAGCGGGAAAACAGATACGCAGTATTTT; CDR3aa: CASGGTSGKTDTQYF